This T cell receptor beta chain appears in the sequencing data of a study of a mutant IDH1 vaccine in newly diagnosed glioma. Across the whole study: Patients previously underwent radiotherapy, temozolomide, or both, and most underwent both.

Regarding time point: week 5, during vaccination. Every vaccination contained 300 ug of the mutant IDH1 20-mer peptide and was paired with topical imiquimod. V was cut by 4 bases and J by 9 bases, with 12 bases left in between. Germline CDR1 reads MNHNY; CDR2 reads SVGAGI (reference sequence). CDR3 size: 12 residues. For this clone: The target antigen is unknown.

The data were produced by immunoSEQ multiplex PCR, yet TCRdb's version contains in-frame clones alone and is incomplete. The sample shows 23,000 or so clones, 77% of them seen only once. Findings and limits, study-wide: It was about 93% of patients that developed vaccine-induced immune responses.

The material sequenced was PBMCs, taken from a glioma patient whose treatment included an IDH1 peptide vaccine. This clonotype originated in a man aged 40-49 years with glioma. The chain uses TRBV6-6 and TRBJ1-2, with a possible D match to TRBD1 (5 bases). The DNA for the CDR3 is TGTGCCAGCAGTTGGGGGGAGGGGAGCTACACCTTC. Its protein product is CASSWGEGSYTF.